Only a few counts were recorded for the clone carrying this T cell receptor beta chain. The data are from a study of regulatory T cells in long-lasting Graves disease. According to the study, TCR beta libraries were built with iRepertoire HTBI primers and CDR3-region Arm-PCR. TCRdb re-called the multiplex PCR reads with MiXCR, one entry per CDR3 protein. Here the sample spans 400,000 to 450,000 distinct CDR3 sequences, 23% being singletons. Deletions cut 3 bases from V and 4 bases from J, with 16 bases between. There are 16 residues in the CDR3. Regarding time point: persistent/refractory GD, antithyroid drugs over 5 years with positive TRAb. Making the TCR library involved RNA that had been extracted from PBMCs.

The sequence derives from a female donor with Graves disease. The sequences come from peripheral blood mononuclear cells (PBMCs), collected when the disease was refractory, from a patient treated with antithyroid drugs. The J gene is TRBJ1-3, the V gene TRBV12-3 or TRBV12-4; D perhaps matches TRBD1 (6 bases). CDR3 protein: CASSFNPGRGGNTIYF. The CDR3 DNA sequence: TGTGCCAGCAGTTTTAATCCCGGCAGGGGCGGAAACACCATATATTTT.